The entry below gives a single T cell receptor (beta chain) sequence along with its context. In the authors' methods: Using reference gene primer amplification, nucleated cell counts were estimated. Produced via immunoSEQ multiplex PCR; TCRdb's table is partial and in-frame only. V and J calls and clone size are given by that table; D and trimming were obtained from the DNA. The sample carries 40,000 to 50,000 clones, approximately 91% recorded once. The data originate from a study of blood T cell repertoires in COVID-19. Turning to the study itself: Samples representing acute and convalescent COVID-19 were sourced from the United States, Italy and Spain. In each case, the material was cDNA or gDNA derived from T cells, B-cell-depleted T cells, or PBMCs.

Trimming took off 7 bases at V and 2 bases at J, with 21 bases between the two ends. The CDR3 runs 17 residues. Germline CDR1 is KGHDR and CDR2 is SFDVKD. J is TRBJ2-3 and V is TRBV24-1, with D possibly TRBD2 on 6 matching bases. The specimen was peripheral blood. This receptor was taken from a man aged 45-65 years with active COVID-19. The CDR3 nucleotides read TGTGCCACCAGCCCAGCGACACTAGCAGCCGACACAGATACGCAGTATTTT. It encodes CATSPATLAADTDTQYF.